This T cell receptor (beta chain) was captured in a study of CD8+ T cells in alopecia areata. Whole-study findings and limits: Normal scalp had lower clonality than lesional scalp, with alopecia totalis/universalis lesions showing this most strongly. Treatment with tofacitinib significantly lowered scalp clonality and reduced expanded CD8+ clones among the top 100.

Details on this clone: Its antigen remains unknown.

In germline, CDR1 is SGHRS, CDR2 YFSETQ. V was pared by 0 bases and J by 6 bases, with 10 bases between. The CDR3 sequence is 14 residues long. Investigators isolated RNA and reverse transcribed it into cDNA to act as the sequencing template. TCRdb keeps only in-frame clones here, not all; method: immunoSEQ multiplex PCR. Of around 200,000 clones in the sample, around 60% are singletons; the top ten hold around 0.69%. This sample's treatment: oral pan-JAK inhibitor, 5-10 mg twice daily. Sampling of alopecia areata patients yielded lesional scalp punch biopsies as well as peripheral blood. Cell sorting on a FACSAria was used to separate CD4+ and CD8+ T cells from the PBMCs.

The receptor comes from a human donor with alopecia areata. Sequences were derived from CD4+ T cells sorted from blood, sampled at week 4, from a patient treated with tofacitinib. The chain combines TRBV5-1 with TRBJ1-5, with D hard to call. CDR3 DNA: TGCGCCAGCAGCTTGGACGGGGTTCGTCAGCCCCAGCATTTT. Translation gives CASSLDGVRQPQHF.